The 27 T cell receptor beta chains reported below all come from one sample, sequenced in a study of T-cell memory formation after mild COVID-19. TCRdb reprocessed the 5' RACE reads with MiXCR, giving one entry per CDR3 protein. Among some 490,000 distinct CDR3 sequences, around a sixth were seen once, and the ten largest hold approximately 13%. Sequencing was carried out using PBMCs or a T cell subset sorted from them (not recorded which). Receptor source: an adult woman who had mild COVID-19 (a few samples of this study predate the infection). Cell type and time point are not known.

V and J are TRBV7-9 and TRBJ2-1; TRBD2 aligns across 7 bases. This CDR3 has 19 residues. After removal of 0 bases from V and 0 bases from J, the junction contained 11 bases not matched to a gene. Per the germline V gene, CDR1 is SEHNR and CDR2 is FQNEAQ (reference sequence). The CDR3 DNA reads TGTGCCAGCAGCTTAGCGACCCTACTAGCGCCGAGCTCCTACAATGAGCAGTTCTTC. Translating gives CASSLATLLAPSSYNEQFF. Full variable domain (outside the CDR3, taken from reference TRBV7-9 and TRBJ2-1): DTGVSQNPRHKITKRGQNVTFRCDPISEHNRLYWYRQTLGQGPEFLTYFQNEAQLEKSRLLSDRFSAERPKGSFSTLEIQRTEQGDSAMYLCASSLATLLAPSSYNEQFFGPGTRLTVL.

The CDR3 coding sequence is TGTGCCAGCAGTCCCCTCGGGGCCGCGGGGGCCAACGTCCTGACTTTC. Translating it yields CASSPLGAAGANVLTF. J is TRBJ2-6 and V is TRBV12-3 or TRBV12-4; TRBD1 or TRBD2 may be the D gene (5 bases each). The CDR3 runs to 16 residues. Trimming removed 5 bases at V and 4 bases at J, with 15 bases between.

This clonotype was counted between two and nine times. The CDR3 reads CASSFPGWGNTEAFF. The CDR3 nucleotides read TGTGCCAGCAGCTTTCCTGGGTGGGGGAACACTGAAGCTTTCTTT. This chain joins TRBV13 and TRBJ1-1; the D is unclear. Germline V gene sequence: CDR1 PRHDT, CDR2 FYEKMQ (reference sequence). V was trimmed by 3 bases and J by 1 base, leaving 12 bases between them. There are 15 residues in the CDR3.

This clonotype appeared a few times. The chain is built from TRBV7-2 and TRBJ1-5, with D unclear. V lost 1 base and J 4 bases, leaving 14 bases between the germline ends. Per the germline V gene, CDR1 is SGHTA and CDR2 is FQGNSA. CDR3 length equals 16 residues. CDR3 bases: TGTGCCAGCAGCTTAGGTCGCCCGGGGATGAATCAGCCCCAGCATTTT. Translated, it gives CASSLGRPGMNQPQHF.

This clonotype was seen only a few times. The CDR3 DNA reads as TGTGCCAGCAGCTTGGGACATGTGGGATCGGATACGCAGTATTTT. Translating it yields CASSLGHVGSDTQYF. This chain uses TRBV5-5 with TRBJ2-3; D uncertain. Trimming stripped 0 bases from V and 6 bases from J, with 14 bases between. Germline V lookup: CDR1 SGHKS, CDR2 YYEKEE (reference sequence). The length of the CDR3 is 15 residues.

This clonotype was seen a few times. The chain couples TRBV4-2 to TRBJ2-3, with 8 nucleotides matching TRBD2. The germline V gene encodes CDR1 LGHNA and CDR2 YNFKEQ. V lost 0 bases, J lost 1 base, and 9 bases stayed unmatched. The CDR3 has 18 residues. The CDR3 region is CASSQEGLAPSGTDTQYF. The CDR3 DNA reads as TGTGCCAGCAGCCAAGAAGGACTAGCCCCAAGTGGCACAGATACGCAGTATTTT.

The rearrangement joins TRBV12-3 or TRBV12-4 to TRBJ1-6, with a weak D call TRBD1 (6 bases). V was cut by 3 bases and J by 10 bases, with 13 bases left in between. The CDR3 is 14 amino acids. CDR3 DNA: TGTGCCAGCAGTTTCACAGGGATGGGCTCACCCCTCCACTTT. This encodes CASSFTGMGSPLHF.

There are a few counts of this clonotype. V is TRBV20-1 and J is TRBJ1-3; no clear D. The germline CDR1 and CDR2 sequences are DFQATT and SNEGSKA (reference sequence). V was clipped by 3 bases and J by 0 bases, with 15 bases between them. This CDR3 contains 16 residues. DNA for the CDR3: TGCAGTGCTAGTCCCCATGCTTGGAGCTCTGGAAACACCATATATTTT. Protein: CSASPHAWSSGNTIYF.

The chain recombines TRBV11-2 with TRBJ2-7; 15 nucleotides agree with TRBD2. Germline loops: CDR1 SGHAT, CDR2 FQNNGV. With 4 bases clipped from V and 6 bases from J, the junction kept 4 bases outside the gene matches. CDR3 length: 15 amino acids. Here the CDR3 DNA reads TGTGCCAGCAGCTCACCGGGACTAGCGGGAGGCGAGCAGTACTTC. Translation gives CASSSPGLAGGEQYF.

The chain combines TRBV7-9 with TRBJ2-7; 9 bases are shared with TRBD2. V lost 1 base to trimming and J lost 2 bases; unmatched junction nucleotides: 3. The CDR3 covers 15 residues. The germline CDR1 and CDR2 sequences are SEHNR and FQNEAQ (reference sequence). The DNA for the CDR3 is TGTGCCAGCAGCTTAGGGGCGGGAGGGACCTACGAGCAGTACTTC. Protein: CASSLGAGGTYEQYF.

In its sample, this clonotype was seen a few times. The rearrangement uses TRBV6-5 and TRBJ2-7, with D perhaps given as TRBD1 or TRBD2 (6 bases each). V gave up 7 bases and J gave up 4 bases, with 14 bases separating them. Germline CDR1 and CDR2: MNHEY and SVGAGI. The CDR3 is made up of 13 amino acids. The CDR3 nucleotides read TGTGCCAGCACCCCCCCGGGGGCATACGAGCAGTACTTC. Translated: CASTPPGAYEQYF.

CDR3: CASNPAGDWYEQYF. The DNA of the CDR3 is TGTGCCAGCAACCCAGCGGGAGACTGGTACGAGCAGTACTTC. The rearrangement joins TRBV6-5 to TRBJ2-7; 8 bases align to TRBD2. V was pared by 7 bases and J by 4 bases, with 9 bases of the junction left unmatched. Germline V gene data show CDR1 as MNHEY and CDR2 as SVGAGI. The CDR3 consists of 14 residues.

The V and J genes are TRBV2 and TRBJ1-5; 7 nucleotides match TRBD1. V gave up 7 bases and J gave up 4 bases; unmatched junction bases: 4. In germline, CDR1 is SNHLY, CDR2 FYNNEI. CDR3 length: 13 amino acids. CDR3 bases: TGTGCCAGCAAAAGGGGGCTAAATCAGCCCCAGCATTTT. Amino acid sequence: CASKRGLNQPQHF.

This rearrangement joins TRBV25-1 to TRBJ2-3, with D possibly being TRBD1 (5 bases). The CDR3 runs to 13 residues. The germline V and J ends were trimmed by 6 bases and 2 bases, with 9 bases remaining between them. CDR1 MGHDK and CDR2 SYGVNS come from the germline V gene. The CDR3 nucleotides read TGTGCCAGCAGAAGACAGTCCACAGATACGCAGTATTTT. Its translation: CASRRQSTDTQYF.

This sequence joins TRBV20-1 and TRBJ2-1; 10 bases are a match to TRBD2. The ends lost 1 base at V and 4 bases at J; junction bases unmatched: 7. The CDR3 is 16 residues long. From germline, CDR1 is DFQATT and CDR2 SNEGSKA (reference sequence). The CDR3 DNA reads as TGCAGTGCTAGAGCCCCGAGGACTAGCGGATACAATGAGCAGTTCTTC. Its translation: CSARAPRTSGYNEQFF.

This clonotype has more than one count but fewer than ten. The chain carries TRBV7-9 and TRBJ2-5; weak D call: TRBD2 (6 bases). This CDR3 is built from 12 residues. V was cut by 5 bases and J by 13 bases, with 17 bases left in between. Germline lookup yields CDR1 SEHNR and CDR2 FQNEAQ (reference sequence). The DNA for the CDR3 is TGTGCCAGCAGCACGGCCCCGGGGGTACGGTACTTC. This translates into CASSTAPGVRYF.

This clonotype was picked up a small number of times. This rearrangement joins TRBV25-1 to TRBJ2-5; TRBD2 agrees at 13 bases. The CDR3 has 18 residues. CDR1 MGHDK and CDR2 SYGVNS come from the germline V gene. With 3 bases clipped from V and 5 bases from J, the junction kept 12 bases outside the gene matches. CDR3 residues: CASSDIMGLAGIGETQYF. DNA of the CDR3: TGTGCCAGCAGTGATATTATGGGACTAGCGGGAATAGGGGAGACCCAGTACTTC. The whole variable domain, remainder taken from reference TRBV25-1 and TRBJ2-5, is EADIYQTPRYLVIGTGKKITLECSQTMGHDKMYWYQQDPGMELHLIHYSYGVNSTEKGDLSSESTVSRIRTEHFPLTLESARPSHTSQYLCASSDIMGLAGIGETQYFGPGTRLLVL.

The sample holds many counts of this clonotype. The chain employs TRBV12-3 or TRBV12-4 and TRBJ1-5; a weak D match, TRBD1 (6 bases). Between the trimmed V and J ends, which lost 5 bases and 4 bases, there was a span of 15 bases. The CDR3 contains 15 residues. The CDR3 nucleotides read TGTGCCAGCAGTCCCCAGGGGCTTACTAATCAGCCCCAGCATTTT. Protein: CASSPQGLTNQPQHF.

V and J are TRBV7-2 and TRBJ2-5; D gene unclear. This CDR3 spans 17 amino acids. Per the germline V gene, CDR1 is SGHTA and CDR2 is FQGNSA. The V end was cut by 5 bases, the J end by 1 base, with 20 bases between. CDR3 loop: CASSPTRARQRQETQYF. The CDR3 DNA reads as TGTGCCAGCAGCCCCACTCGGGCTCGGCAACGCCAAGAGACCCAGTACTTC.

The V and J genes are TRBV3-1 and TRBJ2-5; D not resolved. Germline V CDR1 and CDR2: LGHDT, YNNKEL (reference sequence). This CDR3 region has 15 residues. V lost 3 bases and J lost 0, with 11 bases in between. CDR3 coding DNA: TGTGCCAGCAGCCACCTGAGGACGCACCAAGAGACCCAGTACTTC. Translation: CASSHLRTHQETQYF.

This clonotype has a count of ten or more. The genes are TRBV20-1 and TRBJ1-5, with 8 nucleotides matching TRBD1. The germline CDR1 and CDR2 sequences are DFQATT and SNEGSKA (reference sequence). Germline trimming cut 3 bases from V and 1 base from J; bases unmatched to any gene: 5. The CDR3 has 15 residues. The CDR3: CSASAGGVSNQPQHF. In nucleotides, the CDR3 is TGCAGTGCTAGCGCAGGGGGCGTAAGCAATCAGCCCCAGCATTTT.

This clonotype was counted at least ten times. The CDR3 coding sequence is TGTGCCAGCAGTCCATACCTTAATGAGCAGTTCTTC. This sequence encodes CASSPYLNEQFF. The rearrangement joins TRBV12-3 or TRBV12-4 to TRBJ2-1; D is unclear. With 5 bases removed from V and 7 bases from J, the gap between germline ends came to 9 bases. The CDR3 is 12 residues long.

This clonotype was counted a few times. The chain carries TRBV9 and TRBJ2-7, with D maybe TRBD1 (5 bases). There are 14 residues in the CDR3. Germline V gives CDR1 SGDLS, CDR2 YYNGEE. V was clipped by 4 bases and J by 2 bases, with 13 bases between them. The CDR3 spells CASSPTTVAYEQYF. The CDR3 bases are TGTGCCAGCAGCCCCACGACAGTCGCCTACGAGCAGTACTTC.

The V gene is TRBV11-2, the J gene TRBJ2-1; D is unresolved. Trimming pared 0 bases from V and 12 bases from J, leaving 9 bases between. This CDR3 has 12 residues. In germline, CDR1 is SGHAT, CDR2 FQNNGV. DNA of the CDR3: TGTGCCAGCAGCTTAGATCTCGAGTTGCAGTTCTTC. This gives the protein CASSLDLELQFF.

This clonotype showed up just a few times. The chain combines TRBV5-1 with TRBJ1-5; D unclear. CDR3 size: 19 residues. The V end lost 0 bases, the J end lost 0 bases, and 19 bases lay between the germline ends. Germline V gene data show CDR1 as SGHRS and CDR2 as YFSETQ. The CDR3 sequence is CASSLVGVRHVGSNQPQHF. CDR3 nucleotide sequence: TGCGCCAGCAGCTTGGTGGGAGTTCGACACGTAGGTAGCAATCAGCCCCAGCATTTT.

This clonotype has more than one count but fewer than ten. CDR3 sequence: CASSLASGLRGTQYF. The CDR3 bases are TGTGCCAGCAGTTTAGCTTCTGGGCTCCGGGGGACCCAGTACTTC. This rearrangement joins TRBV12-3 or TRBV12-4 to TRBJ2-5; D is possibly TRBD2 (5 bases). The ends were cut back, 0 bases at V and 7 bases at J, with 15 bases in the middle. There are 15 residues in the CDR3.

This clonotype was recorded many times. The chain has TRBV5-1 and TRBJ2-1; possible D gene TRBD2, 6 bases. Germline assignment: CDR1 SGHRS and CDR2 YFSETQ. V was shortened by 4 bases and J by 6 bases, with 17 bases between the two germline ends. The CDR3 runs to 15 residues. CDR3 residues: CASSNRDGGFNEQFF. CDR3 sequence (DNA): TGCGCCAGCAGCAACCGGGACGGGGGTTTCAATGAGCAGTTCTTC.